Shown below are 14 T cell receptor beta chains from a single sample sequenced in a study of cytomegalovirus exposure and HLA in healthy donors. Both 60 Vbeta primers and 13 Jbeta primers went into the PCR. Assay: immunoSEQ multiplex PCR; the TCRdb copy retains only in-frame clones and omits some. The sample contains fewer than 95,000 clones, approximately 80% of which appear only once. Sequencing used PBMCs. The receptors shown here come from a man aged 18-30 years in good health and CMV-seronegative.

The genes are TRBV5-4 and TRBJ1-1; 8 bases are shared with TRBD1. After removal of 2 bases from V and 0 bases from J, the junction contained 3 bases not matched to a gene. Per the germline V gene, CDR1 is SGHNT and CDR2 is YYREEE (reference sequence). There are 15 residues in the CDR3. The CDR3 nucleotides are TGTGCCAGCAGCTTCAGGGGACAGGTGAACACTGAAGCTTTCTTT. Its translation is CASSFRGQVNTEAFF.

The chain recombines TRBV30 with TRBJ2-7; possibly TRBD2 for D (6 bases). Germline assignment: CDR1 GTSNPN and CDR2 SVGIG (reference sequence). The CDR3 has 13 residues. V lost 8 bases to trimming and J lost 3 bases, with 17 bases between them. CDR3: CAGSYSGIYEQYF. CDR3 nucleotide sequence: TGTGCCGGGTCTTATAGCGGCATCTACGAGCAGTACTTC. Drawing the rest from reference TRBV30 and TRBJ2-7, the complete variable domain is SQTIHQWPATLVQPVGSPLSLECTVEGTSNPNLYWYRQAAGRGLQLLFYSVGIGQISSEVPQNLSASRPQDRQFILSSKKLLLSDSGFYLCAGSYSGIYEQYFGPGTRLTVT.

This chain joins TRBV11-2 and TRBJ2-1; 8 bases fit TRBD2. The V gene end was trimmed by 1 base and the J gene end by 4 bases; junction bases not matched to a gene: 0. Germline V gene data show CDR1 as SGHAT and CDR2 as FQNNGV. The CDR3 sequence is 14 residues long. The CDR3 bases are TGTGCCAGCAGCTTAGCGGGGGGGTACAATGAGCAGTTCTTC. Translating gives CASSLAGGYNEQFF.

This clone was seen just once. The chain combines TRBV9 with TRBJ2-6; 7 positions agree with TRBD2. The CDR3 consists of 17 residues. Trimming took 0 bases from V and 1 from J; bases not matched to a gene: 4. Germline-derived CDR1 and CDR2 are SGDLS and YYNGEE. CDR3 sequence reads: CASSVGGGLSGANVLTF. CDR3 bases: TGTGCCAGCAGCGTAGGGGGAGGGTTATCTGGGGCCAACGTCCTGACTTTC.

This chain connects TRBV5-1 to TRBJ2-1, with 14 positions matching TRBD2. The CDR3 length is 19 residues. Germline-derived CDR1 and CDR2 are SGHRS and YFSETQ. Trimming removed 4 bases from V and 1 base from J; junction bases left unmatched: 10. As DNA, the CDR3 is TGCGCCAGCAGCCCGGGACTAGCGGGGGTTACTAGGTCCTACAATGAGCAGTTCTTC. Its protein is CASSPGLAGVTRSYNEQFF.

The rearrangement uses TRBV6-5 and TRBJ2-7, with D maybe TRBD1 (5 bases). V was trimmed by 4 bases and J by 6 bases, leaving 19 bases between them. The germline CDR1 and CDR2 sequences are MNHEY and SVGAGI. CDR3 length: 15 amino acids. The CDR3 DNA reads TGTGCCAGCAGTTGGGGCAGTCTCCTCCCCCTCGAGCAGTACTTC. This encodes CASSWGSLLPLEQYF.

The gene calls are TRBV18 and TRBJ2-3; 9 bases map to TRBD1. The junction had 2 bases not matched to a gene; V was cut back by 6 bases and J by 1 base. Germline loops: CDR1 KGHSH, CDR2 LQKENI. This CDR3 spans 14 amino acids. The CDR3 region has the DNA TGTGCCAGCTCCTGGGACAGGGGCACAGATACGCAGTATTTT. Translated: CASSWDRGTDTQYF.

This clone occurred a few times. J is TRBJ2-1 and V is TRBV11-2; 8 bases are a match to TRBD2. J gave up 6 bases and V 0 bases, and 4 bases lay outside the gene matches. The CDR3 sequence is 15 residues long. Germline CDR1 SGHAT, CDR2 FQNNGV. The CDR3 is CASSLDHGGVNEQFF. CDR3 coding DNA: TGTGCCAGCAGCTTAGACCACGGGGGGGTCAATGAGCAGTTCTTC.

This chain joins TRBV6-1 and TRBJ1-3; no firm D call. Trimming removed 1 base from V and 8 bases from J, with 3 bases in between. Germline V CDR1 and CDR2: MNHNS, SASEGT. The CDR3 has 11 residues. CDR3: CASSEGDTIYF. CDR3 bases: TGTGCCAGCAGTGAAGGAGACACCATATATTTT.

This rearrangement joins TRBV7-9 to TRBJ1-6; 9 nucleotides align to TRBD1. The trim removed 5 bases at V and 6 bases at J, leaving 2 bases unmatched. Per the germline V gene, CDR1 is SEHNR and CDR2 is FQNEAQ (reference sequence). The CDR3 is made up of 14 amino acids. CDR3 sequence reads: CASSPGQGNSPLHF. CDR3 nucleotide sequence: TGTGCCAGCAGCCCGGGACAGGGTAATTCACCCCTCCACTTT.

V gene TRBV9 combines with J gene TRBJ2-5; 15 bases line up with TRBD2. The CDR3 extends over 15 amino acids. Germline V lookup: CDR1 SGDLS, CDR2 YYNGEE. The V and J ends lost 3 bases and 4 bases, in that order; junction bases with no gene match: 1. CDR3 nucleotides: TGTGCCAGCAGCGCGGGACTAGCGGGGGGAGAGACCCAGTACTTC. Its translation: CASSAGLAGGETQYF.

The J gene is TRBJ2-2, the V gene TRBV9, with TRBD2 identical over 7 bases. CDR3 length equals 13 residues. Germline V gives CDR1 SGDLS, CDR2 YYNGEE. J lost 9 bases, V lost 2 bases, and 4 bases had no gene match. In DNA, the CDR3 is TGTGCCAGCAGCGTCCAGCGGGGCAGGGAGCTGTTTTTT. Translated, it gives CASSVQRGRELFF.

The chain couples TRBV7-3 to TRBJ2-1, with 11 nucleotides matching TRBD2. The germline V gene has CDR1 SGHTA and CDR2 FQGTGA. The CDR3 has 17 amino acids. Trimming removed 5 bases from V and 4 bases from J; junction bases left unmatched: 10. The CDR3 here is CASSSQLAGGIYNEQFF. The CDR3 DNA sequence: TGTGCCAGCAGCAGCCAGCTAGCGGGGGGCATATACAATGAGCAGTTCTTC.

This chain joins TRBV2 and TRBJ1-4; D unclear. CDR1 is SNHLY and CDR2 is FYNNEI in the germline V gene. The CDR3 has 13 amino acids. Trimming stripped 5 bases from V and 5 bases from J, with 9 bases between. This CDR3 is CASSQHENEKLFF. In nucleotides, the CDR3 is TGTGCCAGCAGTCAACACGAAAATGAAAAACTGTTTTTT.